This T cell receptor beta chain originates from a study of blood T cell repertoires in COVID-19 (dated by TCRdb to about 2020). About the study as a whole: Samples covering the acute and convalescent phases of COVID-19 were provided by collaborators in the United States, Italy and Spain. The prospective study material was composed of cDNA or gDNA derived from T cells, B-cell-depleted T cells, or PBMCs. Subjects who had been exposed to COVID-19, were actively infected with it, or had recovered from it provided the deeply sampled blood TCRbeta repertoires that made up the dataset. The repertoires were made available in a free public database intended to serve as a resource for research on the immune response to SARS-CoV-2. Samples came from the ongoing ImmuneRACE study (first 160 participants) plus 1,254 subjects from 6 global collaborators. Nearly every sample came with metadata listing a de-identified subject ID, COVID-19 status, age in years and sex. Where available, HLA class I and class II types were obtained from metadata supplied by the sample provider rather than from assay-based typing.

The immunoSEQ Assay, a bias-controlled multiplex PCR, was used to amplify TCRbeta CDR3 regions from genomic DNA. Per the original workflow: Within the assay, amplification of reference gene primers was used to estimate how many nucleated cells each sample contained. To quantify the absolute abundance of each unique TCRbeta CDR3 rearrangement, sequence reads were collapsed and filtered. For each sample, productive Simpson clonality was calculated by taking the square root of Simpson's diversity index across productive rearrangements. Not all clones reach the TCRdb copy of this immuneACCESS table, which keeps in-frame sequences only. Checked studies attribute under half of the gap to unresolved V genes and leave the rest unexplained. V and J calls and clone size are copied from that table; D and trimming were computed from the DNA. This sample holds nearly 100,000 clones; 86% were observed only once. The ten largest clones represent 1.5% to 2% of the sample.

Whole blood was collected in K2EDTA tubes by collaborating institutions according to the institutions' own protocols. For TCRbeta analysis, collaborators shipped samples in one of three forms: frozen whole blood, isolated PBMCs, or DNA extracted from either of those sample types. General study outcomes and caveats: Clinical and demographic metadata were provided uncurated, with the amount varying by source and participant.

In the case of this clone: This clone's antigen is unknown. Per-nucleotide qualities are absent, and no much larger clonotype sits a single base away.

V and J lose 6 bases and 0 bases, and a span of 12 bases separates them. The germline V gene (reference sequence) yields MNHEY for CDR1 and SMNVEV for CDR2. The CDR3 sequence holds 14 residues, the cysteine and phenylalanine included. Just CDR3 DNA is preserved here, 42 bases in frame from base 1. This TCR came from a man older than 75 with acute or convalescent COVID-19. The chain is encoded by TRBV27 joined to TRBJ2-7, with the D gene uncertain. Sequences were obtained from peripheral blood. The DNA sequence is given as TGTGCCAGCAGCGTACCAGGTCGCTCCTACGAGCAGTACTTC. Its protein reads: CASSVPGRSYEQYF.